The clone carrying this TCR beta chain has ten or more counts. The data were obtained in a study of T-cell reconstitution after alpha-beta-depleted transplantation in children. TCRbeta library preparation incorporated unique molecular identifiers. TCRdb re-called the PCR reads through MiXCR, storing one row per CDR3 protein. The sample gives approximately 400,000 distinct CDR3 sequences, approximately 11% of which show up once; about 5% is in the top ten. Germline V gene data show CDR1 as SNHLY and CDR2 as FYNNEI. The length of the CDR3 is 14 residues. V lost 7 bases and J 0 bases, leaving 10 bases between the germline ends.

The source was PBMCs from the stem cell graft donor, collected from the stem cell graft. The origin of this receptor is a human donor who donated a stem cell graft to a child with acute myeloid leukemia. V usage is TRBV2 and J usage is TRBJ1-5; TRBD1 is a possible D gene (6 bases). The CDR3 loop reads CASTGQNSNQPQHF. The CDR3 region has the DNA TGTGCCAGCACCGGACAGAATAGCAATCAGCCCCAGCATTTT.